This TCR beta chain was observed in a study of T cells in Graves' hyperthyroidism and ophthalmopathy. Amplified TCR beta CDR3 regions derived from RNA transcripts. The HTBI primer set served for first-round RT-PCR of the TCR CDR3. TCRdb re-analysed the multiplex PCR reads in MiXCR, keeping a single row per CDR3 protein. The sample has over 250,000 distinct CDR3 sequences; 25% to 30% are singletons. The table lists this clonotype with many counts. Germline V gives CDR1 KGHSY, CDR2 FQNENV. V was clipped by 5 bases and J by 3 bases, with 16 bases between them. The CDR3 has 15 amino acids. V gene TRBV16 combines with J gene TRBJ1-1; TRBD1 is a possible D gene (6 bases). Sequencing was done on a sample of blood. The clonotype comes from a man aged 40-49 years with Graves' hyperthyroidism that later progressed to Graves' ophthalmopathy. The CDR3 is CASSITQGRYTEAFF. CDR3 nucleotides: TGTGCCAGCAGCATCACACAGGGTCGTTACACTGAAGCTTTCTTT. Combining the CDR3 with reference TRBV16 and TRBJ1-1 gives the whole variable domain GEEVAQTPKHLVRGEGQKAKLYCAPIKGHSYVFWYQQVLKNEFKFLISFQNENVFDETGMPKERFSAKCLPNSPCSLEIQATKLEDSAVYFCASSITQGRYTEAFFGQGTRLTVV.